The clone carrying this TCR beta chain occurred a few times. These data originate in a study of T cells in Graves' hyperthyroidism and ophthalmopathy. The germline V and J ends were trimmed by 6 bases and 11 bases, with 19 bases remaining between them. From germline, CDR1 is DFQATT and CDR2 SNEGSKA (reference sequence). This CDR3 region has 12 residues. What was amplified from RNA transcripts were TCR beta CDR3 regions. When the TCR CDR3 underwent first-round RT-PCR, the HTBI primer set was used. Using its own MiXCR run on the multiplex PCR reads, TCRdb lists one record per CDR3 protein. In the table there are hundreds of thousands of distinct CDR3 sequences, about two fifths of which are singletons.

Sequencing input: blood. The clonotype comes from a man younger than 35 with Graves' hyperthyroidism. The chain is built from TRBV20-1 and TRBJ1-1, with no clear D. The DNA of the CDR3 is TGCAGTGCCCCCCTTAGAACCGTGCCGGCTTTCTTT. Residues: CSAPLRTVPAFF.